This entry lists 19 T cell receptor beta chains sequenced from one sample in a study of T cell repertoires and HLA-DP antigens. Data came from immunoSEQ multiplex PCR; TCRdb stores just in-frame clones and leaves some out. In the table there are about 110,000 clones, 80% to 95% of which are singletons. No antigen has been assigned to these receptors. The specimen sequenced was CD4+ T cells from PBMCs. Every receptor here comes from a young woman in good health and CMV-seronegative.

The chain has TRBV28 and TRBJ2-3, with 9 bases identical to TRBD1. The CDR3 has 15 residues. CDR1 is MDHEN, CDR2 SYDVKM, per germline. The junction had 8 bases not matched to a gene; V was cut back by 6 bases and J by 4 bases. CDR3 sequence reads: CASSQQGAPADTQYF. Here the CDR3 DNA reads TGTGCCAGCAGCCAACAGGGGGCGCCGGCAGATACGCAGTATTTT.

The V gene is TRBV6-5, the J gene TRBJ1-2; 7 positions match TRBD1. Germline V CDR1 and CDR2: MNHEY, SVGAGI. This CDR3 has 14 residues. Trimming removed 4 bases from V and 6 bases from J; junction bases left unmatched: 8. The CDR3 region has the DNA TGTGCCAGCAGTTCCCGGGACAGTTCGGATGGCTACACCTTC. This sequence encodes CASSSRDSSDGYTF.

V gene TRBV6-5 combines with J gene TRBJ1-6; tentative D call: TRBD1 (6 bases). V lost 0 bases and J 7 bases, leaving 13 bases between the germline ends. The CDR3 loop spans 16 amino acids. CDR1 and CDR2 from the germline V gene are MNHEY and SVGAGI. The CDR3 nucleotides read TGTGCCAGCAGTTACTCTCGGGACACGACAAATTCACCCCTCCACTTT. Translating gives CASSYSRDTTNSPLHF.

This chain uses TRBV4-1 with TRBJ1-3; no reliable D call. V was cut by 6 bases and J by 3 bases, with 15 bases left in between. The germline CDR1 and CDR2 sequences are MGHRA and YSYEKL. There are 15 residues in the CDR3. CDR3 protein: CASSHITQYGNTIYF. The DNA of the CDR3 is TGCGCCAGCAGTCACATCACCCAGTATGGAAACACCATATATTTT.

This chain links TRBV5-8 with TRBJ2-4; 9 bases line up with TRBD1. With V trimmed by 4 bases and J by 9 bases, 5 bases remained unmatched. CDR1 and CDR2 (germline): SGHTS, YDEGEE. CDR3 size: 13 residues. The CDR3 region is CASSRDRVGIQYF. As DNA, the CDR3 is TGTGCCAGCAGCCGGGACAGGGTCGGCATTCAGTACTTC.

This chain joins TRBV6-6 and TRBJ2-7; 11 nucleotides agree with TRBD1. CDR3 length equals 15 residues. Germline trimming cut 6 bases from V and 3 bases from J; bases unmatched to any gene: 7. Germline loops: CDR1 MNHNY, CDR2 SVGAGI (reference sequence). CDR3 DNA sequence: TGTGCCAGCAGAATGGACAGGGGGCGCGTCTACGAGCAGTACTTC. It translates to CASRMDRGRVYEQYF.

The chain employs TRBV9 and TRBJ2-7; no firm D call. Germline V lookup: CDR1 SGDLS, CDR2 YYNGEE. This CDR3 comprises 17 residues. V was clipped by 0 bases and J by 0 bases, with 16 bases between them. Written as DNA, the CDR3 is TGTGCCAGCAGCGTAGTGGCAGCGATCCGAAGCTCCTACGAGCAGTACGTC. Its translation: CASSVVAAIRSSYEQYV.

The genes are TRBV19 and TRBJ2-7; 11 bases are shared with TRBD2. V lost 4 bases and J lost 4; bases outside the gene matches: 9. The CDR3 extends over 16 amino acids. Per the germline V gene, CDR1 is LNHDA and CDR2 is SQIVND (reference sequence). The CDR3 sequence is CASSKTSGKAEYEQYF. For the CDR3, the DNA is TGTGCCAGTAGTAAGACTAGCGGGAAGGCTGAGTACGAGCAGTACTTC. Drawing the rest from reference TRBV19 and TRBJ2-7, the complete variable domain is DGGITQSPKYLFRKEGQNVTLSCEQNLNHDAMYWYRQDPGQGLRLIYYSQIVNDFQKGDIAEGYSVSREKKESFPLTVTSAQKNPTAFYLCASSKTSGKAEYEQYFGPGTRLTVT.

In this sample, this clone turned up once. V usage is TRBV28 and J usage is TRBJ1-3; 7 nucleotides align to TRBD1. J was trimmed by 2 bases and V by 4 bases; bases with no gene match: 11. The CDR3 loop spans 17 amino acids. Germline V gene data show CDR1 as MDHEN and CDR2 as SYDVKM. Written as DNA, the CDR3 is TGTGCCAGCAGTTCACCAGACAGGGTTTGGGCTGGAAACACCATATATTTT. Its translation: CASSSPDRVWAGNTIYF.

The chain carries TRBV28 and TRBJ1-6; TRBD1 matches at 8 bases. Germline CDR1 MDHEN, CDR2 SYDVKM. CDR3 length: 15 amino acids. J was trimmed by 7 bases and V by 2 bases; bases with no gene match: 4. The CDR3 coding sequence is TGTGCCAGCAGTTTAGGACAGGGAAGCAATTCACCCCTCCACTTT. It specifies CASSLGQGSNSPLHF.

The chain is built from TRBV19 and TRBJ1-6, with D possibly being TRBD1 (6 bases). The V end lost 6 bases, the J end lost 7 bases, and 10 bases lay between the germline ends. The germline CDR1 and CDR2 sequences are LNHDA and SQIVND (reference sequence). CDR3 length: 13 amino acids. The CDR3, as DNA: TGTGCCAGTAGCGGACAGATCAATTCACCCCTCCACTTT. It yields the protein CASSGQINSPLHF.

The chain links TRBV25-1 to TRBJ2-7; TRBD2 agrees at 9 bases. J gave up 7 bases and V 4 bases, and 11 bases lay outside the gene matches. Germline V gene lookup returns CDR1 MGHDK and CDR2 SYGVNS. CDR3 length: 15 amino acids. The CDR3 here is CASSAYLAGKGEQYF. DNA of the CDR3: TGTGCCAGCAGTGCTTACCTAGCGGGGAAGGGGGAGCAGTACTTC.

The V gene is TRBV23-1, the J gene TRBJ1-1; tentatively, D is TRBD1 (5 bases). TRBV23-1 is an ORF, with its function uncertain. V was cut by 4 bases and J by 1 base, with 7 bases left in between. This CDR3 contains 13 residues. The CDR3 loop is CASSRGANTEAFF. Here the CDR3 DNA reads TGCGCCAGCAGTCGTGGGGCGAACACTGAAGCTTTCTTT.

The CDR3 DNA is TGTGCCAGCAGCTTGAACTTGGGGTTTCAAGAAGCTTTCTTT. This translates into CASSLNLGFQEAFF. The gene calls are TRBV5-4 and TRBJ1-1; D is undetermined. The CDR3 has 14 residues. CDR1 SGHNT and CDR2 YYREEE come from the germline V gene (reference sequence). V lost 1 base, J lost 8 bases, and 15 bases lay in between.

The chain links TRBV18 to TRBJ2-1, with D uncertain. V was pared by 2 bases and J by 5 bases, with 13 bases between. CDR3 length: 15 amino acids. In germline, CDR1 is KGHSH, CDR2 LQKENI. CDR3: CASSPWAVKDNEQFF. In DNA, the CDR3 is TGTGCCAGCTCACCATGGGCAGTTAAAGACAATGAGCAGTTCTTC.

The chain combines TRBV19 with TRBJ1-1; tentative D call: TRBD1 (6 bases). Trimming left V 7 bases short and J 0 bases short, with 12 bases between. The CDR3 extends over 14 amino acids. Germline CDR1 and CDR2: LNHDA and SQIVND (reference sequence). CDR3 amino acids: CASTRGDMNTEAFF. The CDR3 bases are TGTGCCAGTACCAGGGGTGACATGAACACTGAAGCTTTCTTT.

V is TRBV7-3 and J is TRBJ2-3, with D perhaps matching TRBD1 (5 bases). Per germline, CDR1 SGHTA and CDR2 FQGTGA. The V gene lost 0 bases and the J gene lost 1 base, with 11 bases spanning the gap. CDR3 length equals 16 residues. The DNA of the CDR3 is TGTGCCAGCAGCTTAACGTTAGGGGTGGGCACAGATACGCAGTATTTT. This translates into CASSLTLGVGTDTQYF.

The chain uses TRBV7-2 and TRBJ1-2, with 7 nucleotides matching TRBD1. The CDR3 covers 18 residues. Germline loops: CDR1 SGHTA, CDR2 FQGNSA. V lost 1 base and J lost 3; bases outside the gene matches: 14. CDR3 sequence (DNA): TGTGCCAGCAGCTTAGGACAGGGAGCCTCTAATTCGGACTATGGCTACACCTTC. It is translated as CASSLGQGASNSDYGYTF. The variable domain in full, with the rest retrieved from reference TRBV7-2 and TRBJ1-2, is GAGVSQSPSNKVTEKGKDVELRCDPISGHTALYWYRQSLGQGLEFLIYFQGNSAPDKSGLPSDRFSAERTGGSVSTLTIQRTQQEDSAVYLCASSLGQGASNSDYGYTFGSGTRLTVV.

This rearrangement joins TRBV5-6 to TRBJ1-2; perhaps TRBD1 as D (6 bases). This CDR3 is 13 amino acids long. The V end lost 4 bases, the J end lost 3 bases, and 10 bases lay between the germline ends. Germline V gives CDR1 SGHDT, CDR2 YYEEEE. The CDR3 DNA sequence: TGTGCCAGCAGCACGGACAGCTACTATGGCTACACCTTC. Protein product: CASSTDSYYGYTF.